This T cell receptor (beta chain) was sequenced for a study of memory CD4+ T cells and cytomegalovirus serostatus. The wider study: This sample comes from healthy Belgian adults, roughly 9 CMV seropositive, some 22 seronegative. Study outcomes and limitations: CMV serostatus prediction reached median AUC roughly 0.95, or 0.91 with US-trained model.

Single viable CD3+CD4+CD8-CD45RO+ cells were sorted as the memory CD4+ T cells. Donors' CMV status reflects serum IgG against pp150, pp28, p38, p52. Authors' processing steps: After removing out-of-frame reads, around 2,000,000 distinct TCRbeta sequences remained. The table came from immunoSEQ multiplex PCR; TCRdb's copy has only in-frame clones and leaves some out. V, J and clone size reflect that table, while D and trimming were determined from the DNA. The sample has some 52,000 clones; around 78% are singletons. By share of the sample, this clone is medium-sized. Its antigen is undetermined. This CDR3 has 14 residues. J was trimmed by 6 bases and V by 7 bases; bases with no gene match: 11. Germline loops: CDR1 MDHEN, CDR2 SYDVKM.

The TCR originated in an adult in good health and CMV-seronegative. Sequencing was carried out using memory CD4+ T cells from blood. This chain links TRBV28 with TRBJ2-7; 8 bases map to TRBD1. The CDR3 nucleotides are TGTGCCAGCAAAGCCCCAGGACAGGGCTTCGAGCAGTACTTC. It codes for CASKAPGQGFEQYF.